What follows are 27 T cell receptor beta chains derived from one specimen sequenced in a study of blood T cell repertoires in COVID-19. Profiling relied on immunoSEQ multiplex PCR, and the TCRdb table lists in-frame clones only, not all of them. Of 150,000 or so clones in the sample, around 86% were seen once. The source material was peripheral blood. These receptor sequences come from a man at least 80 years old with acute or convalescent COVID-19.

The chain is built from TRBV12-3 or TRBV12-4 and TRBJ2-5; D gene ambiguous. This CDR3 region has 13 residues. With 3 bases removed from V and 9 bases from J, the gap between germline ends came to 14 bases. The CDR3 nucleotides read TGTGCCAGCAGTTTTTCCCCGACTTTGGCCCAGTACTTC. Encoded protein: CASSFSPTLAQYF.

Concerning this clone: The sample contains more than one DNA sequence encoding this CDR3. The chain has TRBV7-2 and TRBJ2-7; D gene uncertain. This CDR3 is built from 13 residues. V was pared by 1 base and J by 3 bases, with 7 bases between. The V gene's germline CDR1 is SGHTA and CDR2 FQGNSA. The CDR3 DNA follows: TGTGCCAGCAGCTTAGGGCGCGGCTACGAGCAGTACTTC. It codes for CASSLGRGYEQYF.

This sequence joins TRBV19 and TRBJ1-2; D gene ambiguous. V lost 5 bases and J 4 bases, leaving 14 bases between the germline ends. This CDR3 region has 14 residues. Looked up from germline, CDR1 is LNHDA and CDR2 is SQIVND (reference sequence). The CDR3 reads CASSPSAALYGYTF. The CDR3 bases are TGTGCCAGTAGTCCTTCGGCGGCCCTCTATGGCTACACCTTC.

This rearrangement joins TRBV28 to TRBJ2-7, with 8 bases aligning to TRBD2. The CDR3 is made up of 14 amino acids. Trimming removed 6 bases from V and 2 bases from J; junction bases left unmatched: 6. CDR1 is MDHEN and CDR2 is SYDVKM in the germline V gene. In DNA form, the CDR3 reads TGTGCCAGCAGGCCTCCGGGGGGGCCCTACGAGCAGTACTTC. It is translated as CASRPPGGPYEQYF.

The chain combines TRBV7-9 with TRBJ2-3; 11 bases align to TRBD2. CDR1 SEHNR and CDR2 FQNEAQ come from the germline V gene (reference sequence). V shed 5 bases, J shed 0 bases, and the junction held 4 bases outside the gene matches. There are 16 residues in the CDR3. The CDR3 bases are TGTGCCAGCAGCCCGAGACTAGCGGGAAGCACAGATACGCAGTATTTT. Its protein product is CASSPRLAGSTDTQYF. Drawing the rest from reference TRBV7-9 and TRBJ2-3, the complete variable domain is DTGVSQNPRHKITKRGQNVTFRCDPISEHNRLYWYRQTLGQGPEFLTYFQNEAQLEKSRLLSDRFSAERPKGSFSTLEIQRTEQGDSAMYLCASSPRLAGSTDTQYFGPGTRLTVL.

The J gene is TRBJ2-1, the V gene TRBV7-3; TRBD2 matches 9 bases. Trimming cost V 5 bases and J 5 bases; bases outside gene matches: 7. Germline V gene sequence: CDR1 SGHTA, CDR2 FQGTGA. CDR3 length: 15 residues. The DNA of the CDR3 is TGTGCCAGCAGCCCCAAGACTAGCGGTGACAATGAGCAGTTCTTC. It codes for CASSPKTSGDNEQFF.

The J gene is TRBJ2-1, the V gene TRBV10-3; TRBD2 aligns across 13 bases. CDR1 and CDR2 from the germline V gene are ENHRY and SYGVKD. Trimming cost V 4 bases and J 9 bases; bases outside gene matches: 9. The CDR3 runs 16 residues. CDR3 sequence: CAISGWTSGSKGEQFF. The CDR3 DNA follows: TGTGCCATCAGTGGATGGACTAGCGGGAGTAAGGGTGAGCAGTTCTTC.

V usage is TRBV27 and J usage is TRBJ2-2; D unclear. Germline CDR1 and CDR2: MNHEY and SMNVEV (reference sequence). Trimming shortened V by 6 bases and J by 5 bases, and 10 bases separated the two germline ends. The CDR3 has 13 amino acids. DNA of the CDR3: TGTGCCAGCAGACAGATTTCTACCGGGGAGCTGTTTTTT. Amino acid sequence: CASRQISTGELFF.

The V call is TRBV18, the J call TRBJ2-3; 7 bases agree with TRBD2. Germline V CDR1 and CDR2: KGHSH, LQKENI. J lost 1 base, V lost 2 bases, and 3 bases had no gene match. The CDR3 covers 15 residues. CDR3 loop: CASSPLLAGTDTQYF. The CDR3 DNA reads as TGTGCCAGCTCACCATTGCTAGCGGGCACAGATACGCAGTATTTT.

This chain uses TRBV28 with TRBJ1-5; 12 bases are a match to TRBD1. The CDR3 runs to 15 residues. Germline CDR1 is MDHEN and CDR2 is SYDVKM. V was clipped by 3 bases and J by 6 bases; unmatched bases: 3. CDR3 protein: CASSFGTGGPQPQHF. The CDR3 DNA is TGTGCCAGCAGTTTTGGGACAGGGGGCCCTCAGCCCCAGCATTTT.

The table lists this clone with a few counts. The chain couples TRBV5-6 to TRBJ1-3; TRBD1 aligns across 8 bases. This CDR3 has 15 residues. V lost 4 bases, J lost 3 bases, and 6 bases stayed unmatched. Per germline, CDR1 SGHDT and CDR2 YYEEEE. The CDR3 coding sequence is TGTGCCAGCAGCACGGACAGGGCACGTGGAAACACCATATATTTT. It encodes CASSTDRARGNTIYF.

This chain links TRBV2 with TRBJ1-1; D remains ambiguous. The CDR3 is 14 residues long. The germline CDR1 and CDR2 sequences are SNHLY and FYNNEI. V was clipped by 7 bases and J by 1 base, with 13 bases between them. Here the CDR3 DNA reads TGTGCCAGCATAACGGAGATTTCGAACACTGAAGCTTTCTTT. Protein sequence: CASITEISNTEAFF.

This rearrangement joins TRBV27 to TRBJ1-6; a possible D gene is TRBD1 (5 bases). V was trimmed by 6 bases and J by 7 bases, leaving 16 bases between them. Germline loops: CDR1 MNHEY, CDR2 SMNVEV (reference sequence). CDR3 length equals 15 residues. In DNA form, the CDR3 reads TGTGCCAGCAGCCCCACCGTCAGGGTGAATTCACCCCTCCACTTT. It translates to CASSPTVRVNSPLHF.

Details on this clone: Mismatch with germline at one junction end may stem from a read error. The rearrangement joins TRBV7-7 to TRBJ2-1, with D maybe TRBD2 (6 bases). The CDR3 runs to 15 residues. The germline V gene encodes CDR1 SSHAT and CDR2 FNYEAQ (reference sequence). The CDR3 DNA reads as TGTGCTAGCAGCCGTGGGGCTCCCGGGGGCAATGAGCAGTTCTTC. It is translated as CASSRGAPGGNEQFF.

The CDR3 sequence: CATSRSPGFETQYF. In DNA form, the CDR3 reads TGTGCCACCAGCAGATCCCCAGGCTTCGAGACCCAGTACTTC. V gene TRBV15 combines with J gene TRBJ2-5; the D is unclear. CDR1 is LNHNV and CDR2 is YYDKDF in the germline V gene (reference sequence). This CDR3 is 14 amino acids long. V was trimmed by 2 bases and J by 5 bases, leaving 12 bases between them.

The genes are TRBV3-1 (or the pseudogene TRBV3-2) and TRBJ2-5; 15 nucleotides agree with TRBD2. Looked up from germline, CDR1 is LGHDT and CDR2 is YNNKEL (reference sequence). The CDR3 length is 16 residues. Trimming at V came to 3 bases and at J to 5 bases, leaving 4 bases not matched to a gene. The CDR3 DNA reads TGTGCCAGCAGCCATCGGACTAGCGGGAGGGGGGAGACCCAGTACTTC. It encodes CASSHRTSGRGETQYF.

The gene calls are TRBV3-1 (or the pseudogene TRBV3-2) and TRBJ2-3; 9 positions agree with TRBD1. CDR1 LGHDT and CDR2 YNNKEL come from the germline V gene (reference sequence). Unmatched junction bases numbered 3, after V lost 3 bases and J lost 2 bases. The CDR3 runs to 15 residues. The CDR3 loop reads CASSHRDRATDTQYF. The CDR3, as DNA: TGTGCCAGCAGCCATCGGGACAGGGCCACAGATACGCAGTATTTT.

This sequence joins TRBV5-8 and TRBJ1-5; 7 bases align to TRBD1. V lost 4 bases, J lost 7 bases, and 11 bases stayed unmatched. The CDR3 has 15 amino acids. Germline CDR1 SGHTS, CDR2 YDEGEE. The CDR3 here is CASSKNTGARQPQHF. The CDR3 DNA reads as TGTGCCAGCAGCAAAAATACAGGGGCTCGGCAGCCCCAGCATTTT.

Only one count was recorded for this clone. The chain has TRBV20-1 and TRBJ1-3; 8 bases are shared with TRBD1. Germline-derived CDR1 and CDR2 are DFQATT and SNEGSKA (reference sequence). The CDR3 is 15 amino acids. V dropped 3 bases and J dropped 3; count of bases not matched to a gene: 7. The DNA of the CDR3 is TGCAGTGCTAGTCAGGGGGCAAGAAGTGGAAACACCATATATTTT. Translation gives CSASQGARSGNTIYF.

The V and J genes are TRBV30 and TRBJ2-4; 7 positions agree with TRBD1. With 6 bases clipped from V and 6 bases from J, the junction kept 8 bases outside the gene matches. This CDR3 has 13 amino acids. Looked up from germline, CDR1 is GTSNPN and CDR2 is SVGIG (reference sequence). The CDR3 DNA sequence: TGTGCCTGCCGCCCGACAGGGATAAACATTCAGTACTTC. Protein product: CACRPTGINIQYF. The entire variable domain, with the rest obtained from reference TRBV30 and TRBJ2-4, is as follows: SQTIHQWPATLVQPVGSPLSLECTVEGTSNPNLYWYRQAAGRGLQLLFYSVGIGQISSEVPQNLSASRPQDRQFILSSKKLLLSDSGFYLCACRPTGINIQYFGAGTRLSVL.

CDR3 protein: CASSSGQGNTEAFF. CDR3 DNA sequence: TGTGCCAGCAGCTCGGGACAGGGGAACACTGAAGCTTTCTTT. The rearrangement links TRBV7-9 to TRBJ1-1, with TRBD1 matching over 9 bases. In germline, CDR1 is SEHNR, CDR2 FQNEAQ (reference sequence). This CDR3 has 14 amino acids. J was trimmed by 1 base and V by 4 bases; bases with no gene match: 1.

This clone was observed a few times. The gene calls are TRBV2 and TRBJ2-2; TRBD2 matches at 7 bases. CDR1 is SNHLY and CDR2 is FYNNEI in the germline V gene. The CDR3 spans 14 residues. V was pared by 6 bases and J by 5 bases, with 6 bases of the junction left unmatched. As DNA, the CDR3 is TGTGCCAGCAGAGGGACGGGGGGAACCGGGGAGCTGTTTTTT. It codes for CASRGTGGTGELFF.

The chain links TRBV7-9 to TRBJ2-5, with TRBD1 matching 7 bases. This CDR3 is built from 16 residues. V lost 4 bases and J lost 3; bases outside the gene matches: 11. Looked up from germline, CDR1 is SEHNR and CDR2 is FQNEAQ (reference sequence). This chain's CDR3 is CASSSSTGIREETQYF. In DNA form, the CDR3 reads TGTGCCAGCAGCTCCTCGACAGGGATAAGGGAAGAGACCCAGTACTTC.

The chain couples TRBV24-1 to TRBJ1-2; 8 bases agree with TRBD1. CDR1 is KGHDR, CDR2 SFDVKD, per germline. V dropped 5 bases and J dropped 8; count of bases not matched to a gene: 3. The CDR3 loop spans 12 amino acids. CDR3 amino acids: CATSVDRGGYTF. Written as DNA, the CDR3 is TGTGCCACCAGTGTCGACAGGGGAGGCTACACCTTC.

This clone appeared once. The rearrangement uses TRBV6-5 and TRBJ2-7; D may be TRBD2 (7 bases). V lost 7 bases to trimming and J lost 4 bases, with 14 bases between them. The length of the CDR3 is 13 residues. Germline V gene sequence: CDR1 MNHEY, CDR2 SVGAGI. This CDR3 reads CASTRGGWYEQYF. In nucleotides, the CDR3 is TGTGCCAGCACTAGGGGGGGGTGGTACGAGCAGTACTTC.

The rearrangement uses TRBV19 and TRBJ1-3; 9 bases are a match to TRBD1. Trimming cost V 10 bases and J 4 bases; bases outside gene matches: 11. The CDR3 is 15 residues long. CDR1 is LNHDA and CDR2 is SQIVND in the germline V gene (reference sequence). CDR3 nucleotides: TGTGCCACCGGGACAGGGAGGTTCTCAGGAAACACCATATATTTT. Translating gives CATGTGRFSGNTIYF. Drawing the rest from reference TRBV19 and TRBJ1-3, the complete variable domain is DGGITQSPKYLFRKEGQNVTLSCEQNLNHDAMYWYRQDPGQGLRLIYYSQIVNDFQKGDIAEGYSVSREKKESFPLTVTSAQKNPTAFYLCATGTGRFSGNTIYFGEGSWLTVV.

This clone was counted a few times. V is TRBV5-1 and J is TRBJ2-3, with TRBD2 matching over 10 bases. Per germline, CDR1 SGHRS and CDR2 YFSETQ. The CDR3 runs 17 residues. J gave up 0 bases and V 1 base, and 5 bases lay outside the gene matches. The CDR3 coding sequence is TGCGCCAGCAGCTTGATGTCTAGCGGGGGAAGCACAGATACGCAGTATTTT. Encoded protein: CASSLMSSGGSTDTQYF.